This T cell receptor (beta chain) was recorded in a study of T cells in Graves' hyperthyroidism and ophthalmopathy. Worth noting for this clonotype: Its antigen is unknown. The junction does not match germline at one end; this may be a read error.

Study observations and caveats: Blood samples included most of the expanded thyroid clonotypes exceeding 0.001. By a 13 V-J model, ophthalmopathy was set apart from stable hyperthyroidism.

Uncontrolled infection, other autoimmune disease, pregnancy or lactation barred patients from enrollment. CDR1 and CDR2 from the germline V gene are LNHNV and YYDKDF (reference sequence). This CDR3 spans 13 amino acids. RNA transcripts provided the source from which TCR beta CDR3 regions were amplified. Initially, a first-round RT-PCR of the TCR CDR3 employed the HTBI primer set. TCRdb passed the multiplex PCR reads through MiXCR, listing each CDR3 protein once. In the table there are around 35,000 distinct CDR3 sequences, roughly half of which are singletons. The sequenced material came from blood. The chain combines TRBV15 with TRBJ2-7; D may correspond to TRBD1 or TRBD2 (5 bases each). The sequence was obtained from a man aged 40-49 years with Graves' ophthalmopathy. The CDR3 region has the DNA TGTGCCACCAGCAGTGGGACGGGTTTCGAGCGGTACTTC. This translates into CATSSGTGFERYF.